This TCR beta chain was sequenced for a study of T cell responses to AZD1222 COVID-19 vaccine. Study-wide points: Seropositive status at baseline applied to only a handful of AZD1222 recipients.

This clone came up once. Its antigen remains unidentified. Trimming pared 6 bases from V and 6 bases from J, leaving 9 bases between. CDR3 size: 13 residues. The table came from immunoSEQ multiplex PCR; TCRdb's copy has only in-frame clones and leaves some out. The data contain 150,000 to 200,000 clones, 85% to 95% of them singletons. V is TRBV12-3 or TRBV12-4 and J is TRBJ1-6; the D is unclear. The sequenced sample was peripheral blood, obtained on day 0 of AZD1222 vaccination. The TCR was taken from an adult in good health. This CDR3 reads CASRGSLNSPLHF. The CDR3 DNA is TGTGCCAGCAGAGGGAGCCTTAATTCACCCCTCCACTTT.